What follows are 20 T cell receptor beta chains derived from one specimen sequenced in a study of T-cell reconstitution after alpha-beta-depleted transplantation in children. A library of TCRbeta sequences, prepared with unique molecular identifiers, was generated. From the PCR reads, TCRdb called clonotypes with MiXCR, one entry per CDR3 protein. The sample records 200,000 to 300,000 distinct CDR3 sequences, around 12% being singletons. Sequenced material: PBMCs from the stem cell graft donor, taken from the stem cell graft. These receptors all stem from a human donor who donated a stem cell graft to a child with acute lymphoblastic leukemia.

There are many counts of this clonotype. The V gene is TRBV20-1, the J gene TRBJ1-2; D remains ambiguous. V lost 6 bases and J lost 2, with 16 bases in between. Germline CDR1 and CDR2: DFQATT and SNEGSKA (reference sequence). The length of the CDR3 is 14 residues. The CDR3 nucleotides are TGCAGTGCCAGGACTACAGTGAGCAACTATGGCTACACCTTC. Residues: CSARTTVSNYGYTF.

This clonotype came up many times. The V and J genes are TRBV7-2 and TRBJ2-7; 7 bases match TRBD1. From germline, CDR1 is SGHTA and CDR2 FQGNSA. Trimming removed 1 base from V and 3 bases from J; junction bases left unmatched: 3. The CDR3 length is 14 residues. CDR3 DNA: TGTGCCAGCAGCTTAGATCAGGGGGTCTACGAGCAGTACTTC. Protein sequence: CASSLDQGVYEQYF.

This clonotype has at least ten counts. This CDR3 is CSARGRGTFGNSPLHF. The CDR3 DNA reads as TGCAGTGCTAGAGGAAGGGGGACCTTTGGTAATTCACCCCTCCACTTT. This chain uses TRBV20-1 with TRBJ1-6; D may be TRBD1 (6 bases). V was clipped by 1 base and J by 6 bases, with 16 bases between them. The CDR3 runs 16 residues. In germline, CDR1 is DFQATT, CDR2 SNEGSKA (reference sequence).

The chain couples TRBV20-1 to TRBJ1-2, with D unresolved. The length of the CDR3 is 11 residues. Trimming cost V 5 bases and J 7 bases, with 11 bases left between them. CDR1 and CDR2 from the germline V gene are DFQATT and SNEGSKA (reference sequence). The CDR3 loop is CSAPTRGGYTF. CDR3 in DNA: TGCAGTGCTCCCACCCGGGGTGGCTACACCTTC.

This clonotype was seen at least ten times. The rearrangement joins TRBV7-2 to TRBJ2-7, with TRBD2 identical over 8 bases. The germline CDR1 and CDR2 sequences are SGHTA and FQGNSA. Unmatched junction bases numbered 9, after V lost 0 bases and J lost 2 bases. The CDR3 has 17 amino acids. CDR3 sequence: CASSLAEVAGGTYEQYF. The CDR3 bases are TGTGCCAGCAGCTTAGCAGAGGTGGCGGGGGGAACCTACGAGCAGTACTTC.

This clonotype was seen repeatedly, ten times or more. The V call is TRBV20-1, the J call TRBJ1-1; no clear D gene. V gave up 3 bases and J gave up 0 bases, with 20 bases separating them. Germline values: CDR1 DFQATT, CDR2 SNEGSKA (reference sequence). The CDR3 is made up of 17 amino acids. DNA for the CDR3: TGCAGTGCTAGGGCCGCGGGCAGGAGCAAGATGAACACTGAAGCTTTCTTT. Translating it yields CSARAAGRSKMNTEAFF.

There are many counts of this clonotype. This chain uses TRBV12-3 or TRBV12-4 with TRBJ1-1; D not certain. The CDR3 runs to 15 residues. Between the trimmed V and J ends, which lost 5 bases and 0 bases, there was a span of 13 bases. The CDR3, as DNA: TGTGCCAGCAGTCACGTTTCCAGCATGAACACTGAAGCTTTCTTT. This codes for CASSHVSSMNTEAFF.

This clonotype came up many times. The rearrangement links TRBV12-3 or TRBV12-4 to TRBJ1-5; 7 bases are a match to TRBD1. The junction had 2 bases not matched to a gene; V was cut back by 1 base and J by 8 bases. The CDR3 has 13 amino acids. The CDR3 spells CASSLVGQKPQHF. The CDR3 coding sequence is TGTGCCAGCAGTTTAGTGGGACAGAAGCCCCAGCATTTT.

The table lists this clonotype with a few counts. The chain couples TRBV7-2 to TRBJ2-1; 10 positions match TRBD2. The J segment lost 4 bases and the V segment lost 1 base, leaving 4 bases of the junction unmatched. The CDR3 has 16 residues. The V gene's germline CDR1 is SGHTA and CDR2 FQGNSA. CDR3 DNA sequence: TGTGCCAGCAGCTTAGGGAGCGGGGGGGGATACAATGAGCAGTTCTTC. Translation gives CASSLGSGGGYNEQFF.

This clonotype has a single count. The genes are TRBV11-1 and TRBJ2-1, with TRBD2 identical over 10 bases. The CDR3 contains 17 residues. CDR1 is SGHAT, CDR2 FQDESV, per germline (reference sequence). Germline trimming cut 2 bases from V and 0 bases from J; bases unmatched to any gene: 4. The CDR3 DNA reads TGTGCCAGCAGCTTAAGGCAGCGGGGGGGCTCCTACAATGAGCAGTTCTTC. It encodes CASSLRQRGGSYNEQFF.

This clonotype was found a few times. CDR3 in DNA: TGCGCCAGCAGCCAATTCCCGGGATTCCGACCGGGGGGCCACTCCTACGAGCAGTACTTC. The encoded protein is CASSQFPGFRPGGHSYEQYF. The chain has TRBV4-3 and TRBJ2-7, with D possibly being TRBD2 (7 bases). Germline V lookup: CDR1 LGHNA, CDR2 YSLEER. This CDR3 has 20 amino acids. V lost 2 bases, J lost 0 bases, and 26 bases lay in between.

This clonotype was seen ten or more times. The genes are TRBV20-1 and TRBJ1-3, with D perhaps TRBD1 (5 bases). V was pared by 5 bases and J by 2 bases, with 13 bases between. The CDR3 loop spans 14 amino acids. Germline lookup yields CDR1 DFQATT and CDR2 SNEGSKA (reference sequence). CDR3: CSAQKQAAGNTIYF. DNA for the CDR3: TGCAGTGCTCAAAAACAGGCGGCTGGAAACACCATATATTTT.

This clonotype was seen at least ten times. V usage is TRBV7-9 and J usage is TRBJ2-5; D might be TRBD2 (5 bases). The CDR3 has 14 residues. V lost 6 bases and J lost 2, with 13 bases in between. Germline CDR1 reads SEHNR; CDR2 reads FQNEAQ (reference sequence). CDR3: CASRTSGTQETQYF. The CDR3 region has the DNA TGTGCCAGCAGGACGAGCGGAACTCAAGAGACCCAGTACTTC.

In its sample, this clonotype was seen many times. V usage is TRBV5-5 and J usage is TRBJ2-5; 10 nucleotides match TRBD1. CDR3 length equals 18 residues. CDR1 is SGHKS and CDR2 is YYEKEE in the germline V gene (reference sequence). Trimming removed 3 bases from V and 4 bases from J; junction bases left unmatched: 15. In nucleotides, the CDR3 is TGTGCCAGCAGCTGGATTCGACAGGGGGCGCGGAAAGCAGAGACCCAGTACTTC. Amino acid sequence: CASSWIRQGARKAETQYF. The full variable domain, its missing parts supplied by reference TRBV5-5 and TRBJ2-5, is DAGVTQSPTHLIKTRGQQVTLRCSPISGHKSVSWYQQVLGQGPQFIFQYYEKEERGRGNFPDRFSARQFPNYSSELNVNALLLGDSALYLCASSWIRQGARKAETQYFGPGTRLLVL.

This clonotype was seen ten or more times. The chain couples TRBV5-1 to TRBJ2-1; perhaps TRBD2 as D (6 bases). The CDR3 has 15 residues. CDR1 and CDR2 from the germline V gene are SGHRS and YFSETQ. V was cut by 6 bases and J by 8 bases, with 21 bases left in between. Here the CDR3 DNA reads TGCGCCAGCATAGACTCCCTCGGGAGAGCCGATGAGCAGTTCTTC. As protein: CASIDSLGRADEQFF.

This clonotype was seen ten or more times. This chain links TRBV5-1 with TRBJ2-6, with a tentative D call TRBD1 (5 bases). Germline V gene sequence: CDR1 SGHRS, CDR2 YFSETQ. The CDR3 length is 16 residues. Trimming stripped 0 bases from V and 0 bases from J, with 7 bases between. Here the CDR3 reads CASSLEGYSGANVLTF. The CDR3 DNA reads TGCGCCAGCAGCTTGGAGGGGTACTCTGGGGCCAACGTCCTGACTTTC.

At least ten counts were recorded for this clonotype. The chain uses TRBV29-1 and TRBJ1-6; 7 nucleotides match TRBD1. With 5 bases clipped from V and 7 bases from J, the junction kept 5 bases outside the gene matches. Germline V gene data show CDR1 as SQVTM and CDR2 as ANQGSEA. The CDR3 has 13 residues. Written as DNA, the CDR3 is TGCAGCGTTCGGACAGGCGACAATTCACCCCTCCACTTT. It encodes CSVRTGDNSPLHF.

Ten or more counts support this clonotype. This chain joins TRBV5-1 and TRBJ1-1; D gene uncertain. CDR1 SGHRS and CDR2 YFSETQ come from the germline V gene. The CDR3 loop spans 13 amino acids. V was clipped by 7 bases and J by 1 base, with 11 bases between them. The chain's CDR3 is CASAATENTEAFF. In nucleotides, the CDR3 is TGCGCCAGCGCTGCGACCGAGAACACTGAAGCTTTCTTT.

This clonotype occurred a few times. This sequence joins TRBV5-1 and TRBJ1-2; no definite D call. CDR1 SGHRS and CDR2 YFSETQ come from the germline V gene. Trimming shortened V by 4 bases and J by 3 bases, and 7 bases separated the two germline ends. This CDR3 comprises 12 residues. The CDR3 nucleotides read TGCGCCAGCAGCGTCGACGACTATGGCTACACCTTC. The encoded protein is CASSVDDYGYTF.

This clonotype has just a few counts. In DNA, the CDR3 is TGTGCCAGCAGCGTAGGGACGGGGAGGTACGAGCAGTACTTC. Translating it yields CASSVGTGRYEQYF. V is TRBV9 and J is TRBJ2-7, with D tentatively TRBD2 (6 bases). V lost 0 bases to trimming and J lost 4 bases, with 11 bases between them. Per the germline V gene, CDR1 is SGDLS and CDR2 is YYNGEE. This CDR3 spans 14 amino acids.